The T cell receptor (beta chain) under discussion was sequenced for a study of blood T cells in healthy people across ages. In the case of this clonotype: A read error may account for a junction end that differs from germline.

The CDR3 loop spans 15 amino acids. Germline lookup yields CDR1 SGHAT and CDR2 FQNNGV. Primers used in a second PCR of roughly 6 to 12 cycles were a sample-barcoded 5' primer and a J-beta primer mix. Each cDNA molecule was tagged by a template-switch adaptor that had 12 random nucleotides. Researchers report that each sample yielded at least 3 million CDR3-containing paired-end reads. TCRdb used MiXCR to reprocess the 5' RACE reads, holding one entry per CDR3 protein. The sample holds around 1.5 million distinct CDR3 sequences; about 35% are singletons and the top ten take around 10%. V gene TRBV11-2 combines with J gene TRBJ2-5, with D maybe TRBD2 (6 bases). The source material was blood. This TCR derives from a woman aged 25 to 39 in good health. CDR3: CASSLRFGGVEIQYF. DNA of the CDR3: TGTGCCAGCAGCCTACGTTTCGGAGGGGTAGAGATCCAGTACTTC.